This T cell receptor beta chain derives from a study of T cells after yellow fever vaccination. Study outcomes and limitations: Post-booster samples contained most primary-vaccination clones (about 96% CD4, around 88% CD8). A secondary response was less intense yet reached its peak sooner, at day 5 versus 15.

Unmatched junction bases numbered 7, after V lost 3 bases and J lost 4 bases. This CDR3 has 15 amino acids. The germline V gene encodes CDR1 MNHEY and CDR2 SMNVEV (reference sequence). TCRdb reprocessed the 5' RACE reads via MiXCR and lists one record per CDR3 protein. Of 250,000 or so distinct CDR3 sequences in the sample, 5.5% to 8.5% were seen once. There are a few counts of this clonotype. What it binds is not known. The chain joins TRBV27 to TRBJ2-7; 9 positions agree with TRBD1. The sample here was CD4+ T cells sorted from PBMCs, taken on the day of the yellow fever booster vaccination. The TCR comes from a man aged 25 to 40 who received the YFV17D yellow fever vaccine. CDR3 bases: TGTGCCAGCAGTTTTTCTCAGACAGGGGGTTACGAGCAGTACTTC. It specifies CASSFSQTGGYEQYF.